A selection of T cell receptor beta chains follows, all from one sample in a study of blood T cell repertoires in COVID-19. Sequencing used immunoSEQ multiplex PCR; TCRdb keeps in-frame clones, though not all of them. The table includes roughly 87,000 clones, roughly nine tenths detected once. Sample: peripheral blood. The receptors derive from a woman aged 80 or older with active COVID-19. Both conserved end residues are part of each CDR3. The order of the fields is D gene, clone size, J gene, V gene, CDR3 DNA, CDR3 protein. A D gene is named only where the DNA matches it firmly. Some rows have no size entry. The others give once, few or many, or a class for an expanded clone.

- | - | TRBJ1-1 | TRBV19 | TGTGCCAGTAGTATAGGACCTTGGGGGCGGGACACTGAAGCTTTCTTT | CASSIGPWGRDTEAFF
- | - | TRBJ2-7 | TRBV15 | TGTGCCACCAGCAGAGATCAGGTATCCTACGAGCAGTACTTC | CATSRDQVSYEQYF
- | - | TRBJ1-5 | TRBV7-9 | TGTGCCAGCAGCATCCAGGGAGGACAGCCCCAGCATTTT | CASSIQGGQPQHF
TRBD1 | few | TRBJ1-5 | TRBV6-5 | TGTGCCAGCAGTCCTACAGGGGGCGCCGGTCAGCCCCAGCATTTT | CASSPTGGAGQPQHF
- | - | TRBJ1-5 | TRBV28 | TGTGCCAGCAGTTTACTTATGGGTGGGCTGAACAATCAGCCCCAGCATTTT | CASSLLMGGLNNQPQHF
- | - | TRBJ2-3 | TRBV28 | TGTGCCAGCAGTTTGAACAGGGGCACAGATACGCAGTATTTT | CASSLNRGTDTQYF
TRBD1 | - | TRBJ2-7 | TRBV4-3 | TGCGCCAGCAGCCAAGAGGACAGGGGGATCTACGAGCAGTACTTC | CASSQEDRGIYEQYF
TRBD1 | - | TRBJ2-7 | TRBV5-6 | TGTGCCAGCAGCTTGGGCCCCGGGACAGCTGGCCACGAGCAGTACTTC | CASSLGPGTAGHEQYF
- | - | TRBJ1-2 | TRBV10-3 | TGTGCCATCACCTCGGACAGAGTCTATGGCTACACCTTC | CAITSDRVYGYTF
- | once | TRBJ2-7 | TRBV4-2 | TGTGCCAGCAGCCAAGATGGCCCGGGAGCCTACGAGCAGTACTTC | CASSQDGPGAYEQYF
TRBD1 | - | TRBJ2-7 | TRBV7-9 | TGTGCCAGCAGACCACAGGGGGCAGTCGGAGAGCAGTACTTC | CASRPQGAVGEQYF
- | - | TRBJ2-7 | TRBV28 | TGTGCCAGCAGTTCCCGGTCGGGGGAGCAGTACTTC | CASSSRSGEQYF
TRBD2 | - | TRBJ2-7 | TRBV7-9 | TGTGCCAGCAGCTCCGGGACTAAGAGTTACGAGCAGTACTTC | CASSSGTKSYEQYF
- | few | TRBJ1-5 | TRBV27 | TGTGCCAGCAGTCCTTCGAGGGAGGAGACCCAGCATTTT | CASSPSREETQHF
TRBD1 | - | TRBJ2-3 | TRBV11-2 | TGTGCCAGCAGCTCCCGGACAGGGGCCAGCACAGATACGCAGTATTTT | CASSSRTGASTDTQYF
- | - | TRBJ1-3 | TRBV20-1 | TGCAGTGCTAGTATTAGAACTGGAAACACCATATATTTT | CSASIRTGNTIYF
- | - | TRBJ2-1 | TRBV6-5 | TGTGCCAGCAGTTACTGGGGTGGGGGGTACAATGAGCAGTTCTTC | CASSYWGGGYNEQFF
- | - | TRBJ2-7 | TRBV6-1 | TGTGCCAGCAGTGAAGCCTACGTTTACGAGCAGTACTTC | CASSEAYVYEQYF
- | - | TRBJ2-1 | TRBV5-1 | TGCGCCAGCAGCCCTTCTAGTTCATACAATGAGCAGTTCTTC | CASSPSSSYNEQFF
- | - | TRBJ2-7 | TRBV9 | TGTGCCAGCAGCCCCCTCGGGGAGTCCAGCGAGCAGTACTTC | CASSPLGESSEQYF
- | - | TRBJ2-1 | TRBV7-2 | TGTGCCAGCAGCTCCTTTGGAGGGGGCGGGAGCGGGAGATACAATGAGCAGTTCTTC | CASSSFGGGGSGRYNEQFF
TRBD2 | - | TRBJ2-5 | TRBV27 | TGTGCCAGCAGTTTATTGACGGGAGGGCTAGAGACCCAGTACTTC | CASSLLTGGLETQYF
TRBD1 | - | TRBJ2-7 | TRBV5-1 | TGCGCCAGCAGCCCGACAGGGCCTCCTTACGAGCAGTACTTC | CASSPTGPPYEQYF
TRBD1 | once | TRBJ2-6 | TRBV13 | TGTGCCAGCAGCTCTATCGGGACAGCCTCTGGGGCCAACGTCCTGACTTTC | CASSSIGTASGANVLTF
TRBD2 | - | TRBJ2-1 | TRBV4-1 | TGCGCCAGCAGCCACAGCGGACTAGCGGGAGGTCATGAGCAGTTCTTC | CASSHSGLAGGHEQFF
TRBD1 | - | TRBJ1-1 | TRBV18 | TGTGCCAGCCAGAGGACAGGTTCTGCAAACACTGAAGCTTTCTTT | CASQRTGSANTEAFF